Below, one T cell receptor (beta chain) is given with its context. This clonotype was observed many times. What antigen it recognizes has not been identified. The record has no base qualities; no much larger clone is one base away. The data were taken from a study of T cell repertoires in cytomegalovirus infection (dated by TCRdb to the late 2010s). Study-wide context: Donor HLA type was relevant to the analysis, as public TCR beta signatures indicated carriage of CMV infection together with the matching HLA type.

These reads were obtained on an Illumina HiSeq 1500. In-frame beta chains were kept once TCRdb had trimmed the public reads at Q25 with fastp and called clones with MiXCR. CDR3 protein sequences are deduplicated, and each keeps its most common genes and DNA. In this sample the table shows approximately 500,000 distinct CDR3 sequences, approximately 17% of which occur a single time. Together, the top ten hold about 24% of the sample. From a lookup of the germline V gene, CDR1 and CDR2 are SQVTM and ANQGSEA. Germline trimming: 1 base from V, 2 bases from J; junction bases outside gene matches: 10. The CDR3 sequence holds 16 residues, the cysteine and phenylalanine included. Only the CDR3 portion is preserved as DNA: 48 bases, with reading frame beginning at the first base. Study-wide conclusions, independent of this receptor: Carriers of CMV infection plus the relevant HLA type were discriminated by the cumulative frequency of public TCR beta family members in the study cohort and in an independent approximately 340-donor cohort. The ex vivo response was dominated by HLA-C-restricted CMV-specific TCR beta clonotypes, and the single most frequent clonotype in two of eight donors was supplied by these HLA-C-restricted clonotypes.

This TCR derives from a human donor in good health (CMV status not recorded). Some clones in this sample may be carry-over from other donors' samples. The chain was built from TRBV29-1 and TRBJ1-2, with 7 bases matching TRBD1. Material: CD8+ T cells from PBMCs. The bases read TGCAGCGTTGAAGCTAGGGAACAGGGGCCCAACTATGGCTACACCTTC. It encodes CSVEAREQGPNYGYTF. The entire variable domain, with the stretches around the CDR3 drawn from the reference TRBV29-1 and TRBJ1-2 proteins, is SAVISQKPSRDICQRGTSLTIQCQVDSQVTMMFWYRQQPGQSLTLIATANQGSEATYESGFVIDKFPISRPNLTFSTLTVSNMSPEDSSIYLCSVEAREQGPNYGYTFGSGTRLTVV.